The 5 T cell receptor beta chains reported below all come from one sample, sequenced in a study of blood T cell repertoires in COVID-19. Some clones are missing from TCRdb's copy, which holds only in-frame ones; the method was immunoSEQ multiplex PCR. Of approximately 300,000 clones in the sample, 80% to 90% were seen once. The specimen was PBMCs or T cells enriched from blood (not recorded which). The source of these receptors is a woman aged 25 to 39 who had recovered from COVID-19.

The V gene is TRBV6-2 or TRBV6-3, the J gene TRBJ2-4, with D possibly TRBD1 on 5 matching bases. Trimming cost V 5 bases and J 6 bases, with 17 bases left between them. This CDR3 has 15 amino acids. Germline CDR1 MNHEY, CDR2 SVGEGT. The CDR3 sequence: CASSVQDPWGNIQYF. The CDR3 DNA sequence: TGTGCCAGCAGTGTACAGGATCCCTGGGGAAACATTCAGTACTTC.

V and J are TRBV14 and TRBJ1-2, with D possibly matching TRBD1 (5 bases). Germline V CDR1 and CDR2: SGHDN, FVKESK. This CDR3 is 13 amino acids long. The V end lost 5 bases, the J end lost 5 bases, and 12 bases lay between the germline ends. CDR3 residues: CASSSGTFYGYTF. In DNA, the CDR3 is TGTGCCAGCAGCAGCGGGACTTTTTATGGCTACACCTTC.

The chain has TRBV5-1 and TRBJ2-7; 7 nucleotides agree with TRBD2. The J segment lost 0 bases and the V segment lost 7 bases, leaving 10 bases of the junction unmatched. The germline CDR1 and CDR2 sequences are SGHRS and YFSETQ. The CDR3 has 15 residues. CDR3 sequence: CASRPGLAVSYEQYF. The CDR3, as DNA: TGCGCCAGCCGGCCGGGGCTAGCGGTCTCCTACGAGCAGTACTTC.

The table lists this clone with a count of one. The CDR3 region is CASSLAGGRLDEQYF. DNA for the CDR3: TGTGCCAGCAGCTTAGCGGGCGGGAGGCTTGACGAGCAGTACTTC. The chain carries TRBV7-6 and TRBJ2-7, with 8 bases aligning to TRBD2. There are 15 residues in the CDR3. Germline V gene lookup returns CDR1 SGHVS and CDR2 FNYEAQ. V lost 0 bases, J lost 5 bases, and 6 bases stayed unmatched.

The chain couples TRBV4-1 to TRBJ1-1, with TRBD1 matching over 11 bases. The CDR3 runs to 18 residues. Germline V gene lookup returns CDR1 MGHRA and CDR2 YSYEKL. Trimming took 1 base from V and 1 from J; bases not matched to a gene: 8. CDR3 bases: TGCGCCAGCAGCCAAGTACCCGGACAGGGGGCAAAGAACACTGAAGCTTTCTTT. Protein sequence: CASSQVPGQGAKNTEAFF.